Listed here are 5 T cell receptor beta chains from one sample, sequenced in a study of blood T cell repertoires in COVID-19. The data were produced by immunoSEQ multiplex PCR, yet TCRdb's version contains in-frame clones alone and is incomplete. Here the sample spans around 220,000 clones, about 85% being singletons. The sequenced sample was PBMCs or T cells enriched from blood (not recorded which). These TCRs come from a woman in her 30s with acute COVID-19.

The chain links TRBV27 to TRBJ2-4, with D perhaps matching TRBD1 (6 bases). Germline loops: CDR1 MNHEY, CDR2 SMNVEV (reference sequence). This CDR3 is built from 18 residues. V gave up 5 bases and J gave up 0 bases, with 20 bases separating them. The CDR3 DNA sequence: TGTGCCAGCAGTCCCTTGGTGGGGGCGCTTAAAGCCAAAAACATTCAGTACTTC. This sequence encodes CASSPLVGALKAKNIQYF.

This clone was observed a handful of times. The V call is TRBV13, the J call TRBJ1-6, with D perhaps matching TRBD1 (6 bases). Germline-derived CDR1 and CDR2 are PRHDT and FYEKMQ (reference sequence). Trimming cost V 1 base and J 6 bases, with 10 bases left between them. The CDR3 is 15 amino acids. CDR3 sequence reads: CASSLEDRSNSPLHF. In nucleotides, the CDR3 is TGTGCCAGCAGCTTAGAGGACAGAAGTAATTCACCCCTCCACTTT.

This clone was recorded only once. V is TRBV5-4 and J is TRBJ2-4; maybe TRBD1 (6 bases). Germline CDR1 reads SGHNT; CDR2 reads YYREEE (reference sequence). CDR3 length: 15 amino acids. The germline V and J ends were trimmed by 6 bases and 1 base, with 14 bases remaining between them. The CDR3 protein is CASTIQGTAKNIQYF. In DNA, the CDR3 is TGTGCCAGCACCATACAGGGTACGGCCAAAAACATTCAGTACTTC. Full variable domain (missing parts from reference TRBV5-4 and TRBJ2-4): ETGVTQSPTHLIKTRGQQVTLRCSSQSGHNTVSWYQQALGQGPQFIFQYYREEENGRGNFPPRFSGLQFPNYSSELNVNALELDDSALYLCASTIQGTAKNIQYFGAGTRLSVL.

This clone was recorded a few times. V is TRBV7-3 and J is TRBJ2-5, with a tentative D call TRBD1 (6 bases). Looked up from germline, CDR1 is SGHTA and CDR2 is FQGTGA. The CDR3 covers 14 residues. With 4 bases removed from V and 5 bases from J, the gap between germline ends came to 14 bases. The CDR3 sequence: CASSSQGNTETQYF. The DNA for the CDR3 is TGTGCCAGCAGCTCACAGGGTAACACGGAGACCCAGTACTTC.

This chain joins TRBV6-2 or TRBV6-3 and TRBJ2-1; D possibly corresponds to TRBD2 (6 bases). Trimming pared 2 bases from V and 5 bases from J, leaving 13 bases between. Germline V gives CDR1 MNHEY, CDR2 SVGEGT. The CDR3 runs 15 residues. The CDR3 DNA is TGTGCCAGCAGTTACCGACGGGCGGGACACAATGAGCAGTTCTTC. This sequence encodes CASSYRRAGHNEQFF.